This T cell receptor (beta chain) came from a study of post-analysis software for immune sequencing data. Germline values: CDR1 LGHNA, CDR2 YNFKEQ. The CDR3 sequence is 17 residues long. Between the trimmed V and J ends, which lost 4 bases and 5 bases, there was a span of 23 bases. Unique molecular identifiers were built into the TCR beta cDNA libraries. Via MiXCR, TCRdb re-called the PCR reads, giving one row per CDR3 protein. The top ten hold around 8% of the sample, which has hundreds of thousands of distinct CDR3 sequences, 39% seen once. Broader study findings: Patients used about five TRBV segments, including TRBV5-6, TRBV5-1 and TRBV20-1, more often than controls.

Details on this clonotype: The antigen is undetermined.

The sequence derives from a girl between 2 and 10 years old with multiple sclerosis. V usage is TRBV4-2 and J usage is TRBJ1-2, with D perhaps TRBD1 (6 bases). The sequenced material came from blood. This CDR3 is CASSRLQAQGFHYGYTF. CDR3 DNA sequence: TGTGCCAGCAGCCGCCTACAAGCACAGGGCTTTCATTATGGCTACACCTTC.